A single sample is the source of the 27 T cell receptor beta chains below, sequenced in a study of cytomegalovirus exposure and HLA in healthy donors. PCR employed 60 Vbeta and 13 Jbeta primers. Profiled with immunoSEQ multiplex PCR; TCRdb holds only in-frame clones, not every one. The sample includes over 75,000 clones, 84% seen only once; the top ten take 2.4%. Sequencing used PBMCs. Source of these receptors: a woman in her fifties or sixties in good health and CMV-seronegative.

The chain is built from TRBV6-1 and TRBJ2-7; 9 bases agree with TRBD2. Germline CDR1 and CDR2: MNHNS and SASEGT. The length of the CDR3 is 15 residues. The ends lost 0 bases at V and 0 bases at J; junction bases unmatched: 0. This chain's CDR3 is CASSEASGSSYEQYF. CDR3 sequence (DNA): TGTGCCAGCAGTGAAGCTAGCGGGAGCTCCTACGAGCAGTACTTC.

The count of this clone is one. The chain's CDR3 is CATSRDRVAGGLQFF. CDR3 DNA: TGTGCCACCAGCAGAGATAGGGTAGCGGGGGGCCTTCAGTTCTTC. The chain uses TRBV15 and TRBJ2-1; TRBD2 matches 10 bases. Per the germline V gene, CDR1 is LNHNV and CDR2 is YYDKDF (reference sequence). CDR3 length: 15 amino acids. J was trimmed by 13 bases and V by 0 bases; bases with no gene match: 9.

The rearrangement joins TRBV13 to TRBJ2-1; 9 positions match TRBD2. Germline loops: CDR1 PRHDT, CDR2 FYEKMQ (reference sequence). The CDR3 contains 20 residues. J lost 0 bases, V lost 5 bases, and 17 bases had no gene match. Here the CDR3 DNA reads TGTGCCAGCAGCCCCCTCCGGCTAGCGGGGATTCTTAGCTCCTACAATGAGCAGTTCTTC. This encodes CASSPLRLAGILSSYNEQFF.

The CDR3 DNA reads TGCGCCAGCAGCCAAGTGACTTATAGTGCACAGGGGGACTCCACCGGGGAGCTGTTTTTT. Protein sequence: CASSQVTYSAQGDSTGELFF. The chain links TRBV4-1 to TRBJ2-2; TRBD1 aligns across 8 bases. V shed 1 base, J shed 4 bases, and the junction held 17 bases outside the gene matches. This CDR3 contains 20 residues. Germline CDR1 is MGHRA and CDR2 is YSYEKL.

This clone has only one observation. This rearrangement joins TRBV16 to TRBJ1-2; D unclear. Germline assignment: CDR1 KGHSY and CDR2 FQNENV. The CDR3 extends over 14 amino acids. V was cut by 4 bases and J by 4 bases, with 13 bases left in between. CDR3 nucleotide sequence: TGTGCCAGCAGCCTAAATATGGGAGGCTATGGCTACACCTTC. Its protein is CASSLNMGGYGYTF.

This clone was seen only a few times. This sequence joins TRBV5-1 and TRBJ1-2; perhaps TRBD1 as D (5 bases). This CDR3 comprises 15 residues. Trimming removed 0 bases from V and 1 base from J, with 10 bases in between. Germline values: CDR1 SGHRS, CDR2 YFSETQ. The CDR3 sequence is CASSLAGGNNYGYTF. The CDR3 DNA reads as TGCGCCAGCAGCTTGGCGGGGGGGAATAACTATGGCTACACCTTC.

CDR3 DNA: TGTGCCAGCAGTGAAGCGGGACTTGTTCTTAAGCAGTACGTC. Translation: CASSEAGLVLKQYV. This chain joins TRBV6-1 and TRBJ2-7, with D tentatively TRBD2 (6 bases). The V gene's germline CDR1 is MNHNS and CDR2 SASEGT. The V and J ends lost 0 bases and 8 bases respectively, with 14 bases between them. This CDR3 comprises 14 residues.

This chain joins TRBV14 and TRBJ1-4; unclear D gene. From germline, CDR1 is SGHDN and CDR2 FVKESK. Trimming shortened V by 4 bases and J by 4 bases, and 7 bases separated the two germline ends. The CDR3 runs to 13 residues. The CDR3 sequence: CASSRRSNEKLFF. Here the CDR3 DNA reads TGTGCCAGCAGCCGCCGTAGTAATGAAAAACTGTTTTTT.

This clone was detected only once. V usage is TRBV30 and J usage is TRBJ1-5; D is uncertain. This CDR3 region has 13 residues. Germline CDR1 and CDR2: GTSNPN and SVGIG (reference sequence). Trimming cost V 4 bases and J 7 bases, with 14 bases left between them. The CDR3 nucleotides read TGTGCCTGGAACAAAGAGGGAATACAGCCCCAGCATTTT. It yields the protein CAWNKEGIQPQHF.

This rearrangement joins TRBV5-1 to TRBJ2-3; D gene uncertain. Per the germline V gene, CDR1 is SGHRS and CDR2 is YFSETQ. This CDR3 region has 12 residues. The V end was cut by 5 bases, the J end by 4 bases, with 8 bases between. The DNA of the CDR3 is TGCGCCAGCAGTTCCCCTCCAGATACGCAGTATTTT. Translation: CASSSPPDTQYF.

The V call is TRBV2, the J call TRBJ1-2, with D tentatively TRBD1 (5 bases). Germline CDR1 SNHLY, CDR2 FYNNEI. The V end lost 4 bases, the J end lost 3 bases, and 15 bases lay between the germline ends. The CDR3 has 15 residues. The DNA of the CDR3 is TGTGCCAGCAGTGGGGGGGACGTCCGAGACTATGGCTACACCTTC. Translation gives CASSGGDVRDYGYTF.

The chain combines TRBV11-2 with TRBJ2-3, with no clear D. The V and J ends lost 5 bases and 6 bases respectively, with 6 bases between them. This CDR3 is built from 11 residues. Per the germline V gene, CDR1 is SGHAT and CDR2 is FQNNGV. DNA for the CDR3: TGTGCCAGCAGCATCACTGATACGCAGTATTTT. Protein product: CASSITDTQYF.

V and J are TRBV18 and TRBJ1-1, with 8 positions matching TRBD1. CDR1 KGHSH and CDR2 LQKENI come from the germline V gene. This CDR3 region has 16 residues. V shed 4 bases and J 1 base; nucleotides not matched to a gene: 8. For the CDR3, the DNA is TGTGCCAGCTCACGTGGACAGGGCTGGGGGAACACTGAAGCTTTCTTT. Amino acid sequence: CASSRGQGWGNTEAFF.

A single count supports this clone. The chain recombines TRBV11-1 with TRBJ1-4; no clear D gene. Trimming removed 3 bases from V and 4 bases from J, with 6 bases in between. The CDR3 extends over 13 amino acids. The V gene's germline CDR1 is SGHAT and CDR2 FQDESV (reference sequence). The CDR3: CASSLGVNEKLFF. Here the CDR3 DNA reads TGTGCCAGCAGCTTGGGCGTTAATGAAAAACTGTTTTTT.

The chain uses TRBV7-7 and TRBJ2-7; the match to TRBD1 covers 7 bases. From germline, CDR1 is SSHAT and CDR2 FNYEAQ (reference sequence). This CDR3 has 18 residues. DNA of the CDR3: TGTGCTAGCAGTTTAGGCCCCCGACACAGGGGACATTCCTACGAGCAGTACGTC. This encodes CASSLGPRHRGHSYEQYV.

The rearrangement links TRBV28 to TRBJ2-1; D remains unclear. Deletions cut 4 bases from V and 0 bases from J, with 13 bases between. Germline V lookup: CDR1 MDHEN, CDR2 SYDVKM. The CDR3 is made up of 16 amino acids. The DNA of the CDR3 is TGTGCCAGCAGTTCCCCCATGCTCAGCTCCTACAATGAGCAGTTCTTC. Protein sequence: CASSSPMLSSYNEQFF.

This chain connects TRBV13 to TRBJ1-2; 9 bases align to TRBD1. The V gene end was trimmed by 3 bases and the J gene end by 8 bases; junction bases not matched to a gene: 4. CDR1 is PRHDT, CDR2 FYEKMQ, per germline (reference sequence). This CDR3 is built from 13 residues. CDR3 DNA: TGTGCCAGCAGCTTCCAGGACAGGGGCGGCTACACCTTC. Translated: CASSFQDRGGYTF.

The chain is built from TRBV11-2 and TRBJ2-7; weak D call: TRBD2 (6 bases). CDR1 and CDR2 (germline): SGHAT, FQNNGV. The CDR3 totals 16 residues. The V gene lost 4 bases and the J gene lost 3 bases, with 19 bases spanning the gap. The CDR3 region is CASSSSQGGVFYEQYF. DNA of the CDR3: TGTGCCAGCAGCTCATCTCAAGGCGGGGTCTTCTACGAGCAGTACTTC.

This clone was detected a few times. The chain links TRBV5-1 to TRBJ2-3; 9 positions agree with TRBD1. CDR1 is SGHRS and CDR2 is YFSETQ in the germline V gene. V was clipped by 4 bases and J by 7 bases; unmatched bases: 16. CDR3 size: 17 residues. The DNA for the CDR3 is TGCGCCAGCAGCAAGGTAGCAGGACAGGGGCCAATAAATACGCAGTATTTT. Its protein product is CASSKVAGQGPINTQYF. Complete variable domain (other parts from reference TRBV5-1 and TRBJ2-3): KAGVTQTPRYLIKTRGQQVTLSCSPISGHRSVSWYQQTPGQGLQFLFEYFSETQRNKGNFPGRFSGRQFSNSRSEMNVSTLELGDSALYLCASSKVAGQGPINTQYFGPGTRLTVL.

This chain uses TRBV11-2 with TRBJ2-1; TRBD1 might be the D (6 bases). V shed 1 base and J shed 10 bases, with 14 bases lying between them. Germline V gene data show CDR1 as SGHAT and CDR2 as FQNNGV. This CDR3 has 14 residues. This CDR3 reads CASSLVFRGQEQFF. The CDR3, as DNA: TGTGCCAGCAGCTTAGTTTTCCGAGGACAGGAGCAGTTCTTC.

The chain uses TRBV6-5 and TRBJ1-2, with 9 bases matching TRBD1. V lost 0 bases and J lost 8; bases outside the gene matches: 7. CDR1 is MNHEY and CDR2 is SVGAGI in the germline V gene. This CDR3 region has 15 residues. This CDR3 reads CASSYSTGTGRGYTF. The DNA of the CDR3 is TGTGCCAGCAGTTACTCGACCGGGACAGGGAGGGGCTACACCTTC.

The J gene is TRBJ1-6, the V gene TRBV5-1; D is unclear. The CDR3 has 17 residues. Germline CDR1 reads SGHRS; CDR2 reads YFSETQ. V dropped 5 bases and J dropped 8 bases, with 23 bases sitting between them. In nucleotides, the CDR3 is TGCGCCAGCAGTTCGGAACCGGGAAACCTTCGCTATTCACCCCTCCACTTT. Translation: CASSSEPGNLRYSPLHF.

The genes are TRBV18 and TRBJ2-5, with D tentatively TRBD1 (5 bases). Germline loops: CDR1 KGHSH, CDR2 LQKENI. Trimming removed 6 bases at V and 5 bases at J, with 16 bases between. This CDR3 region has 14 residues. The CDR3, as DNA: TGTGCCAGCTCCCCGTTATTTGGGGCGGAGACCCAGTACTTC. This sequence encodes CASSPLFGAETQYF.

The genes are TRBV4-3 and TRBJ1-1; D unresolved. The V end lost 1 base, the J end lost 2 bases, and 8 bases lay between the germline ends. This CDR3 spans 14 amino acids. From germline, CDR1 is LGHNA and CDR2 YSLEER. The CDR3 is CASSQASGNTEAFF. DNA of the CDR3: TGCGCCAGCAGCCAAGCTTCAGGTAACACTGAAGCTTTCTTT.

This clone was picked up one time. The V call is TRBV29-1, the J call TRBJ2-1; possible D gene TRBD1, 5 bases. Germline V lookup: CDR1 SQVTM, CDR2 ANQGSEA. There are 16 residues in the CDR3. V lost 4 bases to trimming and J lost 2 bases, with 18 bases between them. The CDR3 DNA follows: TGCAGCGTTGGGGGCGCCAGATCTACGGCCTACAATGAGCAGTTCTTC. Protein product: CSVGGARSTAYNEQFF.

This clone showed up just a few times. The V and J genes are TRBV4-2 and TRBJ2-1; 8 bases align to TRBD2. Looked up from germline, CDR1 is LGHNA and CDR2 is YNFKEQ. CDR3 length equals 18 residues. Trimming took 3 bases from V and 2 from J; bases not matched to a gene: 12. The CDR3: CASSQRTFGGGTYNEQFF. The DNA for the CDR3 is TGTGCCAGCAGCCAGAGGACTTTCGGGGGGGGTACCTACAATGAGCAGTTCTTC.

The rearrangement uses TRBV10-3 and TRBJ2-2, with no clear D. Trimming left V 0 bases short and J 7 bases short, with 9 bases between. This CDR3 has 14 residues. From germline, CDR1 is ENHRY and CDR2 SYGVKD. For the CDR3, the DNA is TGTGCCATCAGTGAGTCAGGCAGGATCGGGGAGCTGTTTTTT. It is translated as CAISESGRIGELFF.